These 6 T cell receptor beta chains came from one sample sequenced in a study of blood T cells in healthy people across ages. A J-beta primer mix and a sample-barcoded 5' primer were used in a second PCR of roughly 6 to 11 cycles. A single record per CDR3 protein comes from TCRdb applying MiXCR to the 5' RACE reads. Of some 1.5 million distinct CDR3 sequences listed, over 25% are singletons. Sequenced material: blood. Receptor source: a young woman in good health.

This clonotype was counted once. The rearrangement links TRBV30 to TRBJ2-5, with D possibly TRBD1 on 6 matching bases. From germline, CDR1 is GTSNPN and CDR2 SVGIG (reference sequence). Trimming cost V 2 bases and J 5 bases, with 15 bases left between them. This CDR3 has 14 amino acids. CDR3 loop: CAWSSQGFRETQYF. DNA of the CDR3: TGTGCCTGGAGTTCACAGGGATTTAGGGAGACCCAGTACTTC. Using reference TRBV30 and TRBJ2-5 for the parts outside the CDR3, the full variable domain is SQTIHQWPATLVQPVGSPLSLECTVEGTSNPNLYWYRQAAGRGLQLLFYSVGIGQISSEVPQNLSASRPQDRQFILSSKKLLLSDSGFYLCAWSSQGFRETQYFGPGTRLLVL.

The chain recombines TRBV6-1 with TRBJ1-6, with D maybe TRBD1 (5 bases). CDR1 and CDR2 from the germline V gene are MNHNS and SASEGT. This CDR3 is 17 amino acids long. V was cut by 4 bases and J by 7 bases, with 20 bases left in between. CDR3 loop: CASSAVPGLNLNSPLHF. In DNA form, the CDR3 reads TGTGCCAGCAGTGCCGTACCGGGACTTAATTTAAATTCACCCCTCCACTTT.

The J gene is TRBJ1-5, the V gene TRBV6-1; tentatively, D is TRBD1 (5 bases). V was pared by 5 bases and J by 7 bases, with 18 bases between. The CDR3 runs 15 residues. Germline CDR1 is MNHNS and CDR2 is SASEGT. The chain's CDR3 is CASSNYLAGKQPQHF. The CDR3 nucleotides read TGTGCCAGCAGTAACTACTTGGCAGGGAAACAGCCCCAGCATTTT.

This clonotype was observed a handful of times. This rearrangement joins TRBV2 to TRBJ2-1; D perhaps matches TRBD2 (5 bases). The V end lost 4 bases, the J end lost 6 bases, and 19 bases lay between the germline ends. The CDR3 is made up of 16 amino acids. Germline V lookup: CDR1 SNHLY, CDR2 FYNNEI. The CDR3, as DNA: TGTGCCAGCAGTGGCCGTTGGGCGGGCAGGATCAATGAGCAGTTCTTC. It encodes CASSGRWAGRINEQFF. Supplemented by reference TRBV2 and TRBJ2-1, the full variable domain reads EPEVTQTPSHQVTQMGQEVILRCVPISNHLYFYWYRQILGQKVEFLVSFYNNEISEKSEIFDDQFSVERPDGSNFTLKIRSTKLEDSAMYFCASSGRWAGRINEQFFGPGTRLTVL.

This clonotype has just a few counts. CDR3 coding DNA: TGTGCCATCAGTCCCGATAGGGGGATCGGCACAGATACGCAGTATTTT. This translates into CAISPDRGIGTDTQYF. This chain links TRBV10-3 with TRBJ2-3, with D possibly being TRBD1 (6 bases). V lost 5 bases and J 1 base, leaving 16 bases between the germline ends. The CDR3 is 16 residues long. Looked up from germline, CDR1 is ENHRY and CDR2 is SYGVKD.

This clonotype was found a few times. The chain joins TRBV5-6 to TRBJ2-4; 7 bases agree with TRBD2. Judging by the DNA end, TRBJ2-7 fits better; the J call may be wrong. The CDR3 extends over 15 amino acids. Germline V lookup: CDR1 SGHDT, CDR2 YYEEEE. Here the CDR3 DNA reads TGTGCCAGCAGCTACAGAGCTAGGGAGGGCTACGAGCAGTACTTC. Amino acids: CASSYRAREGYEQYF.